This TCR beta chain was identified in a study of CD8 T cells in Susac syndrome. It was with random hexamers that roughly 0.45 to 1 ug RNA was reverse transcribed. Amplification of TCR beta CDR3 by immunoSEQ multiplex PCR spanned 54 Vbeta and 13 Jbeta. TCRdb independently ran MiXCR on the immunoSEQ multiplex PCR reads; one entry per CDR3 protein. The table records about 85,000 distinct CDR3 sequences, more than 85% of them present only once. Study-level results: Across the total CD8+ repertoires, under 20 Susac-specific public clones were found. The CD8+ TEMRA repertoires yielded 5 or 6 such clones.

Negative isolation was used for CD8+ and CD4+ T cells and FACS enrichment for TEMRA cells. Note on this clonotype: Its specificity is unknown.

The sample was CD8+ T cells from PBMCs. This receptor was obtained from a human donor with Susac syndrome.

CDR3 bases: TGTGCCAGCAGCTTAACACGACTAGCGGGGATCACAGATACGCAGTATTTT. Protein product: CASSLTRLAGITDTQYF. The rearrangement links TRBV7-3 to TRBJ2-3; 11 bases match TRBD2. Trimming cost V 0 bases and J 2 bases; bases outside gene matches: 4. This CDR3 is built from 17 residues. Germline CDR1 and CDR2: SGHTA and FQGTGA.